One sample yielded the 31 T cell receptor beta chains listed below, sequenced in a study of cytomegalovirus exposure and HLA in healthy donors. Primers: 60 Vbeta forward and 13 Jbeta reverse. Using immunoSEQ multiplex PCR, the repertoire was profiled, and TCRdb retains in-frame clones only, with some absent. In the table there are 95,000 to 130,000 clones, roughly three quarters of which are singletons. Sequenced input: PBMCs. Every receptor here comes from a woman aged 18-29 years in good health and CMV-seronegative.

The chain is built from TRBV30 and TRBJ1-1, with 9 nucleotides matching TRBD1. CDR3 length equals 13 residues. Germline V CDR1 and CDR2: GTSNPN, SVGIG (reference sequence). After removal of 4 bases from V and 6 bases from J, the junction contained 6 bases not matched to a gene. The CDR3 loop is CAWNPRTGAEAFF. CDR3 sequence (DNA): TGTGCCTGGAATCCCCGGACAGGGGCTGAAGCTTTCTTT.

The rearrangement links TRBV30 to TRBJ2-3; 7 nucleotides line up with TRBD2. J gave up 4 bases and V 2 bases, and 9 bases lay outside the gene matches. The CDR3 spans 15 residues. Germline V CDR1 and CDR2: GTSNPN, SVGIG (reference sequence). DNA of the CDR3: TGTGCCTGGAGTAAAGCGGAAACTAGCGCAGATACGCAGTATTTT. Amino acid sequence: CAWSKAETSADTQYF.

The J gene is TRBJ1-5, the V gene TRBV18, with a tentative D call TRBD1 (6 bases). This CDR3 is built from 16 residues. Germline CDR1 and CDR2: KGHSH and LQKENI. V was clipped by 3 bases and J by 0 bases, with 12 bases between them. In DNA form, the CDR3 reads TGTGCCAGCTCACCTCGACAGGCCAATAGCAATCAGCCCCAGCATTTT. As protein: CASSPRQANSNQPQHF.

This rearrangement joins TRBV7-8 to TRBJ2-7; tentatively, D is TRBD1 (5 bases). CDR1 SGHVS and CDR2 FQNEAQ come from the germline V gene. V was trimmed by 1 base and J by 6 bases, leaving 10 bases between them. This CDR3 has 13 residues. DNA of the CDR3: TGTGCCAGCAGCTTAGATCCTAGGGGCGAGCAGTACTTC. Translating it yields CASSLDPRGEQYF. Using reference TRBV7-8 and TRBJ2-7 for the parts outside the CDR3, the full variable domain is GAGVSQSPRYKVAKRGQDVALRCDPISGHVSLFWYQQALGQGPEFLTYFQNEAQLDKSGLPSDRFFAERPEGSVSTLKIQRTQQEDSAVYLCASSLDPRGEQYFGPGTRLTVT.

The chain joins TRBV10-3 to TRBJ1-5; D perhaps matches TRBD1 (5 bases). The CDR3 is made up of 16 amino acids. Germline CDR1 and CDR2: ENHRY and SYGVKD. The germline V and J ends were trimmed by 0 bases and 2 bases, with 11 bases remaining between them. As DNA, the CDR3 is TGTGCCATCAGTGAGTCTAGGGGCGCAGGCAATCAGCCCCAGCATTTT. Encoded protein: CAISESRGAGNQPQHF.

The chain links TRBV7-9 to TRBJ2-1; a weak D match, TRBD1 (6 bases). Trimming left V 3 bases short and J 0 bases short, with 9 bases between. CDR1 SEHNR and CDR2 FQNEAQ come from the germline V gene (reference sequence). This CDR3 is 15 amino acids long. CDR3 sequence: CASSLRGGSYNEQFF. The CDR3, as DNA: TGTGCCAGCAGCTTGAGAGGGGGCTCCTACAATGAGCAGTTCTTC.

The chain carries TRBV30 and TRBJ1-2; 9 bases fit TRBD1. CDR3 length equals 15 residues. V shed 0 bases and J 5 bases; nucleotides not matched to a gene: 7. The V gene's germline CDR1 is GTSNPN and CDR2 SVGIG (reference sequence). This chain's CDR3 is CAWSVGGTGLYGYTF. DNA for the CDR3: TGTGCCTGGAGTGTAGGCGGGACAGGGTTGTATGGCTACACCTTC.

This clone was detected once. DNA of the CDR3: TGTGCCAGCAGCCGGGATCAGCCCCAGCATTTT. This codes for CASSRDQPQHF. V usage is TRBV28 and J usage is TRBJ1-5; D uncertain. Deletions cut 6 bases from V and 5 bases from J, with 5 bases between. The CDR3 extends over 11 amino acids. The V gene's germline CDR1 is MDHEN and CDR2 SYDVKM.

This chain connects TRBV30 to TRBJ1-1; D is unclear. Germline V gene data show CDR1 as GTSNPN and CDR2 as SVGIG (reference sequence). The CDR3 loop spans 11 amino acids. Trimming left V 0 bases short and J 7 bases short, with 6 bases between. The CDR3: CAWSVQIEAFF. As DNA, the CDR3 is TGTGCCTGGAGTGTACAGATTGAAGCTTTCTTT. The full variable domain, completed using reference TRBV30 and TRBJ1-1, is SQTIHQWPATLVQPVGSPLSLECTVEGTSNPNLYWYRQAAGRGLQLLFYSVGIGQISSEVPQNLSASRPQDRQFILSSKKLLLSDSGFYLCAWSVQIEAFFGQGTRLTVV.

This clone was detected once. The rearrangement joins TRBV5-1 to TRBJ1-4; a weak D match, TRBD1 (6 bases). Trimming removed 4 bases at V and 6 bases at J, with 22 bases between. Per the germline V gene, CDR1 is SGHRS and CDR2 is YFSETQ. This CDR3 has 17 amino acids. The CDR3 DNA is TGCGCCAGCAGCCCCGTTTTGCAGGGGCCGGGTTATGAAAAACTGTTTTTT. Protein: CASSPVLQGPGYEKLFF.

The chain carries TRBV18 and TRBJ1-4, with 9 positions matching TRBD1. The CDR3 sequence is 14 residues long. Looked up from germline, CDR1 is KGHSH and CDR2 is LQKENI. V shed 6 bases and J 8 bases; nucleotides not matched to a gene: 7. Written as DNA, the CDR3 is TGTGCCAGCTCCCCGGACAGGGGCAGCGAAAAACTGTTTTTT. As protein: CASSPDRGSEKLFF.

This sequence joins TRBV5-4 and TRBJ1-1, with D perhaps matching TRBD1 (6 bases). The CDR3 sequence is 16 residues long. CDR1 is SGHNT, CDR2 YYREEE, per germline (reference sequence). With 4 bases removed from V and 1 base from J, the gap between germline ends came to 17 bases. This CDR3 is CASSPTAGVENTEAFF. The CDR3 DNA follows: TGTGCCAGCAGCCCGACTGCAGGGGTCGAGAACACTGAAGCTTTCTTT.

Notes on this clone: Because it lacks the conserved phenylalanine or tryptophan at the end, this CDR3 is likely a read error. This chain uses TRBV30 with TRBJ1-5; D gene ambiguous. Trimming removed 0 bases from V and 5 bases from J, with 20 bases in between. CDR1 is GTSNPN, CDR2 SVGIG, per germline (reference sequence). This CDR3 spans 17 amino acids. This chain's CDR3 is CAWSVSVTFLADQPQHV. The CDR3 bases are TGTGCCTGGAGTGTGTCCGTGACCTTCTTAGCTGATCAGCCCCAGCATGTT.

The chain couples TRBV19 to TRBJ1-5, with D possibly matching TRBD1 (6 bases). Trimming removed 3 bases from V and 3 bases from J, with 15 bases in between. The length of the CDR3 is 16 residues. From germline, CDR1 is LNHDA and CDR2 SQIVND (reference sequence). The CDR3 here is CASSIGQGSFNQPQHF. CDR3 sequence (DNA): TGTGCCAGTAGTATCGGTCAGGGGTCCTTCAATCAGCCCCAGCATTTT.

This clone was seen only once. The V and J genes are TRBV4-1 and TRBJ2-7; 8 bases align to TRBD2. V was pared by 4 bases and J by 0 bases, with 8 bases of the junction left unmatched. CDR1 MGHRA and CDR2 YSYEKL come from the germline V gene. CDR3 length: 16 residues. CDR3 sequence reads: CASSLGGGGLSYEQYF. DNA for the CDR3: TGCGCCAGCAGCCTCGGAGGCGGGGGGCTCTCCTACGAGCAGTACTTC.

The rearrangement links TRBV5-1 to TRBJ2-1, with 10 bases lining up with TRBD1. The CDR3 has 16 residues. J lost 4 bases, V lost 0 bases, and 4 bases had no gene match. Germline V gene data show CDR1 as SGHRS and CDR2 as YFSETQ. The DNA for the CDR3 is TGCGCCAGCAGCTTGGGGGACAGGGGAGGGTACAATGAGCAGTTCTTC. Protein sequence: CASSLGDRGGYNEQFF.

The rearrangement links TRBV27 to TRBJ1-1, with D tentatively TRBD1 (6 bases). The CDR3 consists of 13 residues. Trimming shortened V by 5 bases and J by 3 bases, and 10 bases separated the two germline ends. Germline V CDR1 and CDR2: MNHEY, SMNVEV (reference sequence). CDR3 amino acids: CASSPHRDTEAFF. The CDR3 DNA sequence: TGTGCCAGCAGTCCCCACAGGGACACTGAAGCTTTCTTT.

The gene calls are TRBV19 and TRBJ2-7; D call uncertain. Germline assignment: CDR1 LNHDA and CDR2 SQIVND (reference sequence). V was shortened by 3 bases and J by 6 bases, with 12 bases between the two germline ends. The CDR3 consists of 13 residues. The CDR3 loop reads CASSISLSLEQYF. Here the CDR3 DNA reads TGTGCCAGTAGTATTTCTCTCTCCCTCGAGCAGTACTTC.

This chain uses TRBV6-5 with TRBJ1-5; D is unresolved. The V and J ends lost 6 bases and 4 bases respectively, with 16 bases between them. The CDR3 extends over 15 amino acids. The germline gives CDR1 MNHEY, CDR2 SVGAGI. The CDR3 bases are TGTGCCAGCAGGCCCATAAAGAGCCCAAATCAGCCCCAGCATTTT. Amino acid sequence: CASRPIKSPNQPQHF.

The chain joins TRBV11-2 to TRBJ1-6, with D tentatively TRBD1 (5 bases). The germline V gene encodes CDR1 SGHAT and CDR2 FQNNGV. CDR3 length: 19 residues. Trimming removed 4 bases from V and 0 bases from J, with 19 bases in between. CDR3 DNA sequence: TGTGCCAGCAGCTGGGATGGGGACTTAGTCAGCTCCTATAATTCACCCCTCCACTTT. It specifies CASSWDGDLVSSYNSPLHF.

V usage is TRBV9 and J usage is TRBJ2-5, with TRBD1 as a possible D gene (5 bases). CDR3 size: 13 residues. Between the trimmed V and J ends, which lost 3 bases and 3 bases, there was a span of 9 bases. Per germline, CDR1 SGDLS and CDR2 YYNGEE. CDR3 DNA: TGTGCCAGCAGCGGAGGCAGGGAAGAGACCCAGTACTTC. Amino acids: CASSGGREETQYF. Together with reference TRBV9 and TRBJ2-5, the CDR3 gives the full variable domain: DSGVTQTPKHLITATGQRVTLRCSPRSGDLSVYWYQQSLDQGLQFLIQYYNGEERAKGNILERFSAQQFPDLHSELNLSSLELGDSALYFCASSGGREETQYFGPGTRLLVL.

There are a few counts of this clone. The CDR3 loop reads CASREQGTYNSPLHF. CDR3 nucleotide sequence: TGTGCCAGCAGGGAACAGGGGACCTATAATTCACCCCTCCACTTT. The rearrangement joins TRBV6-1 to TRBJ1-6; 7 nucleotides line up with TRBD1. Trimming at V came to 6 bases and at J to 2 bases, leaving 4 bases not matched to a gene. CDR1 MNHNS and CDR2 SASEGT come from the germline V gene. The CDR3 sequence is 15 residues long.

The V gene is TRBV4-2, the J gene TRBJ2-6; 15 nucleotides line up with TRBD2. Germline trimming cut 0 bases from V and 4 bases from J; bases unmatched to any gene: 4. This CDR3 comprises 19 residues. Germline V lookup: CDR1 LGHNA, CDR2 YNFKEQ. The CDR3 sequence is CASSQDWTSGGVGANVLTF. DNA of the CDR3: TGTGCCAGCAGCCAAGATTGGACTAGCGGGGGGGTCGGGGCCAACGTCCTGACTTTC.

The V call is TRBV7-9, the J call TRBJ2-7; 7 nucleotides align to TRBD2. The CDR3 has 15 residues. The J segment lost 5 bases and the V segment lost 3 bases, leaving 10 bases of the junction unmatched. Looked up from germline, CDR1 is SEHNR and CDR2 is FQNEAQ (reference sequence). The CDR3 loop is CASSFVQGLRNEQYF. The CDR3 DNA reads as TGTGCCAGCAGCTTTGTTCAGGGACTAAGAAACGAGCAGTACTTC.

This clone has only one observation. The chain links TRBV10-3 to TRBJ2-5, with 7 bases aligning to TRBD2. Germline CDR1 is ENHRY and CDR2 is SYGVKD. V was clipped by 8 bases and J by 2 bases; unmatched bases: 11. This CDR3 is built from 15 residues. This CDR3 reads CAISGGDYRQETQYF. CDR3 in DNA: TGTGCCATCTCAGGTGGGGACTACCGACAAGAGACCCAGTACTTC.

This clone occurred a few times. The rearrangement links TRBV7-9 to TRBJ1-5; TRBD1 aligns across 9 bases. Germline loops: CDR1 SEHNR, CDR2 FQNEAQ (reference sequence). This CDR3 has 16 amino acids. V lost 3 bases and J lost 1; bases outside the gene matches: 4. The CDR3: CASSLGDRASNQPQHF. In DNA, the CDR3 is TGTGCCAGCAGCTTGGGGGACAGGGCAAGCAATCAGCCCCAGCATTTT.

CDR3 nucleotide sequence: TGTGCCAGCAGCTTGGCTACAGGGGGAAGGGGCTATGGCTACACCTTC. As protein: CASSLATGGRGYGYTF. The chain links TRBV5-6 to TRBJ1-2; 8 nucleotides line up with TRBD1. This CDR3 has 16 residues. CDR1 SGHDT and CDR2 YYEEEE come from the germline V gene. J gave up 4 bases and V 0 bases, and 8 bases lay outside the gene matches.

In its sample, this clone was seen a few times. V is TRBV4-2 and J is TRBJ2-7, with D maybe TRBD2 (5 bases). Trimming stripped 1 base from V and 2 bases from J, with 15 bases between. Germline CDR1 and CDR2: LGHNA and YNFKEQ. The CDR3 loop spans 16 amino acids. This CDR3 is CASSQGVGQRPYEQYF. The CDR3 nucleotides are TGTGCCAGCAGCCAAGGAGTTGGGCAGCGGCCCTACGAGCAGTACTTC.

V and J are TRBV5-4 and TRBJ1-1; a weak D match, TRBD1 (5 bases). V lost 3 bases and J 4 bases, leaving 10 bases between the germline ends. The CDR3 extends over 13 amino acids. The germline CDR1 and CDR2 sequences are SGHNT and YYREEE (reference sequence). CDR3 amino acids: CASSWGVGTEAFF. Written as DNA, the CDR3 is TGTGCCAGCAGCTGGGGGGTAGGCACTGAAGCTTTCTTT.

This chain links TRBV5-1 with TRBJ2-7; no clear D gene. CDR3 length: 13 residues. Germline V lookup: CDR1 SGHRS, CDR2 YFSETQ. V lost 0 bases, J lost 4 bases, and 8 bases lay in between. The CDR3 loop reads CASSLDVEYEQYF. The CDR3 DNA is TGCGCCAGCAGCTTGGACGTAGAATACGAGCAGTACTTC.

V usage is TRBV30 and J usage is TRBJ1-2; 8 nucleotides match TRBD1. The CDR3 consists of 15 residues. With V trimmed by 0 bases and J by 4 bases, 7 bases remained unmatched. The V gene's germline CDR1 is GTSNPN and CDR2 SVGIG (reference sequence). The CDR3, as DNA: TGTGCCTGGAGTGTACGAGACAGGGGCTCCTATGGCTACACCTTC. Translating it yields CAWSVRDRGSYGYTF.